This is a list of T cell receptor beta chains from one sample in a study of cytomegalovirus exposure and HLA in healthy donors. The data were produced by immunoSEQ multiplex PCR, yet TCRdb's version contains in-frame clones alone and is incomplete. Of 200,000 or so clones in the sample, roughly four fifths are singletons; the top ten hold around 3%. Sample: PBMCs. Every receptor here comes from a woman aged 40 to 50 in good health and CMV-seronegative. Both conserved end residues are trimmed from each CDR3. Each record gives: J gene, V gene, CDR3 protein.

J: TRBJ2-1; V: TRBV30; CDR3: AWSGSYNEQF
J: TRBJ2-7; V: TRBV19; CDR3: ASSMQGSSYEQY
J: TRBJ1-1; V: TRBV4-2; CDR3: ASSSQGDWTEAF
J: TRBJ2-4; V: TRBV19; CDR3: ASRTGASGKNIQY
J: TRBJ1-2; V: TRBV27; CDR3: ASSPFLTGNGYT
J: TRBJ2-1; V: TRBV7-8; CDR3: ASSYGTSGINEQF
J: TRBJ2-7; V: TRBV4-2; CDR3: ASSQARGTEGYEQY
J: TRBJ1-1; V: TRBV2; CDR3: ASSAGADTEAF
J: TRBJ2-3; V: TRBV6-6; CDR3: ASSYSAGGGDTQY
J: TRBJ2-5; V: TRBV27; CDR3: ASSRGETQY
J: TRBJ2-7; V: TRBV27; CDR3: ASSPGHATYEQY
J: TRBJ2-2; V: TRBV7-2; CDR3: ASSSDRGRVVGLF
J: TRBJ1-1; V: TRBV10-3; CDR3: AIKPGDGTEAF
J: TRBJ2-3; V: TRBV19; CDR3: ASSFRDRIADTQY
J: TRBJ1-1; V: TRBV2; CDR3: ASSLAGRTEAF
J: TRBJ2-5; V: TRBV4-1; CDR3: ASSQLGLAQETQY
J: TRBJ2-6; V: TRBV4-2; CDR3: ASSPQGGSGANVLT
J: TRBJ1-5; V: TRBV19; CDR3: ASSSTGAPNQPQH
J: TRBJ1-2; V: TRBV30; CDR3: AWSGQGRYSYT
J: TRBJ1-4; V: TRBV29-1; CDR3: RFEGDLATNEKLF
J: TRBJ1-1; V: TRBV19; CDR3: ASSARVTEAF
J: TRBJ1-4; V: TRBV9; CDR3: ASSLTSTTNEKLF
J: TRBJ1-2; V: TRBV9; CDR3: ASSVEGDGYT
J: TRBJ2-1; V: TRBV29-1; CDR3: SVESQGADNEQF
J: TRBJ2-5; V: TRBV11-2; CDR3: ASSLGRLAGHQETQY
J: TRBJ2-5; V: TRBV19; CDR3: ASSINVWTGQEETQY
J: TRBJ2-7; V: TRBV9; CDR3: ASSPVGGEQY
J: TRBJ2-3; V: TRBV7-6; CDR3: ASSRGAGAADTQY
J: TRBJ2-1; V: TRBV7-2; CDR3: ASSLNSGRAQNEQF
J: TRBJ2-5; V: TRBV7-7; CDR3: ASSPTGGRGETQY
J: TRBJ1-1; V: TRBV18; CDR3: ASSPVGGERWAEAF
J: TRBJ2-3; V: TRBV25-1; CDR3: ASSDEREGTDTQY
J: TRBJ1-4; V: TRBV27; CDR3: ASREGVRMGKLF
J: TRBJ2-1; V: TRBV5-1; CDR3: ASSSGSLLATHTHNEQF
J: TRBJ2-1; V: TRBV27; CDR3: ASTTGLAGNEQF
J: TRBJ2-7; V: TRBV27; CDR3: ASRLLAGVGYEQY
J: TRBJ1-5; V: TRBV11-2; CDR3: ASSLTTGDNQPQH
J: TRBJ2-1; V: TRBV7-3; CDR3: ASSLMGAGTSGNEQF
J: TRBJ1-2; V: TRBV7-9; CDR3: ASSLSWTANYGYT
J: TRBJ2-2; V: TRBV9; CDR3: ASSADRANTGELF
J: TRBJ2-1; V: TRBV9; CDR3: ASSQTSGAYNEQF
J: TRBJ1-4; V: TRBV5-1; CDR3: ASSRQGTNEKLF
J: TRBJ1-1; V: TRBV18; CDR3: ASSRGQGAEFGTEAF
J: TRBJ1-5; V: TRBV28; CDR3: ASSLGQPYNQPQH
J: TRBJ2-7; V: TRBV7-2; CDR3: ASSFSGTGLSEQY
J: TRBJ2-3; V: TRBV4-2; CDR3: ASSQVAGTDTQY
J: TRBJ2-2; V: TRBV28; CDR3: ASISGTNTGELF
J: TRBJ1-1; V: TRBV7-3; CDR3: ASSLRGQGNTEAF
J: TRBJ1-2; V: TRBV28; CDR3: ASSLGQLYGYT
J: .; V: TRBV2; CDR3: ATKFDRGPYEQY
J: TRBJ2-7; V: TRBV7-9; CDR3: ASDYSGYLGYEQY
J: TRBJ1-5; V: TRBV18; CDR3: ASSVQGLSGNQPQH
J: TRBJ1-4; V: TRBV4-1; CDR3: ASSQTAGAEKLF
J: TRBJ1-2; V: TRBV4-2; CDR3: ASSRIGQGASRRSGYT
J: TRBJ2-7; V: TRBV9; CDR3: ASSKSASGSPYEQY
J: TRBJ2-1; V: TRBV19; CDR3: ASSAGTSGHNEQF
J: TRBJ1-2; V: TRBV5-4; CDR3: ASSSRFQDGYT
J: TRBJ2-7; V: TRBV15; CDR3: ATSRDRTGDFY
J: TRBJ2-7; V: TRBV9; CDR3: ASSVLAGGQVEQY